This T cell receptor beta chain was recovered during a study of blood T cell repertoires in COVID-19. The table came from immunoSEQ multiplex PCR; TCRdb's copy has only in-frame clones and leaves some out. The sample holds roughly 310,000 clones, around 91% seen once. Sequenced sample: PBMCs or T cells enriched from blood (not recorded which). This TCR came from a woman in her forties who had recovered from COVID-19.

This CDR3 is CASSLIGGAGSNEQFF. The DNA of the CDR3 is TGTGCCAGCAGTTTGATAGGGGGGGCAGGGAGCAATGAGCAGTTCTTC. The chain carries TRBV28 and TRBJ2-1; D is possibly TRBD2 (7 bases). The CDR3 is 16 amino acids. The germline V gene has CDR1 MDHEN and CDR2 SYDVKM. V lost 3 bases and J lost 6, with 18 bases in between.